One and the same sample provided the 30 T cell receptor beta chains below, sequenced in a study of OX40 agonist ivuxolimab in advanced cancers. Profiling relied on immunoSEQ multiplex PCR, and the TCRdb table lists in-frame clones only, not all of them. The repertoire holds about 23,000 clones, 84% seen once, with approximately 15% in the top ten. Sequences were derived from CD4+ or CD8+ T cells sorted from blood, sampled in a trial of the OX40 agonist ivuxolimab. These receptors were taken from an adult with an advanced solid tumor such as melanoma, head and neck, liver or kidney cancer.

Within the sample, this clone is medium-sized. This rearrangement joins TRBV7-8 to TRBJ1-5, with TRBD1 identical over 9 bases. This CDR3 contains 16 residues. In germline, CDR1 is SGHVS, CDR2 FQNEAQ. Trimming at V came to 2 bases and at J to 5 bases, leaving 7 bases not matched to a gene. The CDR3 is CASSLFRQGGYQPQHF. The CDR3 DNA sequence: TGTGCCAGCAGCTTATTTAGACAGGGGGGTTATCAGCCCCAGCATTTT.

This sequence joins TRBV5-8 and TRBJ1-5; 8 nucleotides line up with TRBD1. The CDR3 sequence is 16 residues long. The V gene end was trimmed by 5 bases and the J gene end by 1 base; junction bases not matched to a gene: 8. The germline V gene has CDR1 SGHTS and CDR2 YDEGEE. CDR3 nucleotides: TGTGCCAGCAGTTCGGACAGGGCCTTCAGCAATCAGCCCCAGCATTTT. Translation gives CASSSDRAFSNQPQHF.

This chain uses TRBV7-2 with TRBJ1-2; 8 bases are a match to TRBD1. J lost 8 bases, V lost 5 bases, and 16 bases had no gene match. The CDR3 consists of 16 residues. Germline V CDR1 and CDR2: SGHTA, FQGNSA. This CDR3 reads CASSARPLTGAIGYTF. CDR3 nucleotides: TGTGCCAGCAGCGCCCGACCGTTGACAGGGGCGATAGGCTACACCTTC.

The chain has TRBV29-1 and TRBJ1-6; no reliable D call. V dropped 3 bases and J dropped 0 bases, with 6 bases sitting between them. Germline V gene sequence: CDR1 SQVTM, CDR2 ANQGSEA. This CDR3 is built from 14 residues. The CDR3 loop reads CSVDSDSYNSPLHF. The CDR3 nucleotides are TGCAGCGTTGACAGTGACTCCTATAATTCACCCCTCCACTTT.

In this sample, this clone turned up once. The chain employs TRBV11-2 and TRBJ2-5; 8 nucleotides match TRBD2. The CDR3 runs 15 residues. V was clipped by 0 bases and J by 4 bases; unmatched bases: 4. Per germline, CDR1 SGHAT and CDR2 FQNNGV. The DNA for the CDR3 is TGTGCCAGCAGCTTAGATCTCGGGGGGGGAGAGACCCAGTACTTC. This gives the protein CASSLDLGGGETQYF.

The chain combines TRBV5-4 with TRBJ2-2, with 14 bases identical to TRBD2. The J segment lost 5 bases and the V segment lost 2 bases, leaving 8 bases of the junction unmatched. CDR1 is SGHNT and CDR2 is YYREEE in the germline V gene (reference sequence). The CDR3 loop spans 18 amino acids. This CDR3 is CASSLGTSGSPRTGELFF. The CDR3 DNA is TGTGCCAGCAGCTTAGGGACTAGCGGGAGTCCGCGGACCGGGGAGCTGTTTTTT.

The rearrangement links TRBV5-6 to TRBJ2-7; D is unclear. The CDR3 consists of 12 residues. Germline V CDR1 and CDR2: SGHDT, YYEEEE. Trimming removed 1 base from V and 2 bases from J, with 4 bases in between. The CDR3 nucleotides are TGTGCCAGCAGCTTGAACCCCTACGAGCAGTACTTC. Translating gives CASSLNPYEQYF.

The V call is TRBV27, the J call TRBJ2-7; tentatively, D is TRBD1 (6 bases). CDR3 length equals 14 residues. Germline V lookup: CDR1 MNHEY, CDR2 SMNVEV (reference sequence). The V and J ends lost 3 bases and 2 bases respectively, with 11 bases between them. CDR3 sequence (DNA): TGTGCCAGCAGTTTCGGGACATCTACCTACGAGCAGTACTTC. Its translation is CASSFGTSTYEQYF.

This CDR3 reads CASSQASGGNNEQFF. The DNA for the CDR3 is TGCGCCAGCAGCCAGGCTAGCGGGGGGAACAATGAGCAGTTCTTC. The chain combines TRBV4-3 with TRBJ2-1, with 11 bases aligning to TRBD2. Germline loops: CDR1 LGHNA, CDR2 YSLEER. V was clipped by 3 bases and J by 5 bases; unmatched bases: 3. The CDR3 is 15 amino acids.

The J gene is TRBJ2-4, the V gene TRBV13; 8 bases fit TRBD2. Germline CDR1 and CDR2: PRHDT and FYEKMQ (reference sequence). The J segment lost 3 bases and the V segment lost 6 bases, leaving 10 bases of the junction unmatched. The CDR3 spans 16 residues. The CDR3 sequence: CASSSTGTRDKNIQYF. As DNA, the CDR3 is TGTGCCAGCAGTTCAACCGGGACTAGAGACAAAAACATTCAGTACTTC.

V and J are TRBV5-1 and TRBJ1-4, with D perhaps TRBD1 (5 bases). With 5 bases removed from V and 2 bases from J, the gap between germline ends came to 19 bases. The CDR3 contains 17 residues. CDR1 is SGHRS, CDR2 YFSETQ, per germline. The CDR3 nucleotides read TGCGCCAGCAGACGCACCGGGACCGTTTCGACTAATGAAAAACTGTTTTTT. Its protein product is CASRRTGTVSTNEKLFF.

The CDR3 bases are TGTGCCAGCAGCAAGACAGCGTATAGCAATCAGCCCCAGCATTTT. Protein sequence: CASSKTAYSNQPQHF. J is TRBJ1-5 and V is TRBV7-2, with a weak D call TRBD1 (5 bases). CDR1 and CDR2 (germline): SGHTA, FQGNSA. Trimming shortened V by 5 bases and J by 0 bases, and 11 bases separated the two germline ends. The CDR3 is 15 amino acids.

The rearrangement joins TRBV2 to TRBJ2-7; 8 bases match TRBD2. This CDR3 is 19 amino acids long. Trimming removed 2 bases from V and 6 bases from J; junction bases left unmatched: 21. Germline assignment: CDR1 SNHLY and CDR2 FYNNEI. The CDR3 DNA reads TGTGCCAGCAGTGAAACCCGGAAAAGGGGGAGCGGGGGTTGGGGCGAGCAGTACTTC. Translated, it gives CASSETRKRGSGGWGEQYF.

Note on this clone: The junction does not match germline at one end; this may be a read error. Other DNA sequences of this sample code for an identical CDR3. V and J are TRBV19 and TRBJ2-1; D remains ambiguous. This CDR3 contains 12 residues. Germline V CDR1 and CDR2: LNHDA, SQIVND (reference sequence). CDR3 nucleotides: TGTGCCAGTAGCATAGGGTCCAATGAGCAGTTCTTC. Translation gives CASSIGSNEQFF.

The chain is built from TRBV27 and TRBJ2-5; TRBD1 aligns across 8 bases. The CDR3 length is 11 residues. Per the germline V gene, CDR1 is MNHEY and CDR2 is SMNVEV (reference sequence). The ends lost 6 bases at V and 9 bases at J; junction bases unmatched: 3. The chain's CDR3 is CASRQGVSQYF. The CDR3, as DNA: TGTGCCAGCAGACAGGGGGTGTCCCAGTACTTC.

The V call is TRBV4-1, the J call TRBJ2-1; D is possibly TRBD1 (6 bases). V gave up 3 bases and J gave up 4 bases, with 13 bases separating them. CDR3 length: 15 residues. Germline CDR1 reads MGHRA; CDR2 reads YSYEKL. The CDR3 nucleotides read TGCGCCAGCAGCCAGGTACAGGGTACTTACAATGAGCAGTTCTTC. Translated, it gives CASSQVQGTYNEQFF.

This clone was counted once. The chain uses TRBV7-8 and TRBJ2-1; the match to TRBD1 covers 9 bases. This CDR3 has 14 amino acids. The V gene's germline CDR1 is SGHVS and CDR2 FQNEAQ. The V segment lost 2 bases and the J segment 9 bases; nucleotides outside the gene matches: 5. In DNA, the CDR3 is TGTGCCAGCAGCTTAACCACAGGGGGCGCTGAGCAGTTCTTC. Translating gives CASSLTTGGAEQFF. Using reference TRBV7-8 and TRBJ2-1 for the parts outside the CDR3, the full variable domain is GAGVSQSPRYKVAKRGQDVALRCDPISGHVSLFWYQQALGQGPEFLTYFQNEAQLDKSGLPSDRFFAERPEGSVSTLKIQRTQQEDSAVYLCASSLTTGGAEQFFGPGTRLTVL.

V and J are TRBV13 and TRBJ2-5, with D perhaps TRBD1 or TRBD2 (5 bases each). Germline CDR1 PRHDT, CDR2 FYEKMQ (reference sequence). The ends were cut back, 5 bases at V and 3 bases at J, with 13 bases in the middle. The CDR3 runs to 14 residues. The CDR3 nucleotides are TGTGCCAGCAGCCTCAACCAGGGAGAAGAGACCCAGTACTTC. Translated: CASSLNQGEETQYF.

In nucleotides, the CDR3 is TGTGCCAGCAGCGGGGCGGACGCAACACCATATGGCTACACCTTC. Amino acids: CASSGADATPYGYTF. The chain carries TRBV9 and TRBJ1-2, with D unresolved. V shed 3 bases and J shed 5 bases, with 17 bases lying between them. CDR1 and CDR2 (germline): SGDLS, YYNGEE. The CDR3 contains 15 residues.

As to this clone: Additional DNA sequences in this sample encode the identical CDR3. The chain recombines TRBV27 with TRBJ2-7, with a weak D call TRBD1 (6 bases). Germline V gene lookup returns CDR1 MNHEY and CDR2 SMNVEV (reference sequence). V gave up 2 bases and J gave up 2 bases, with 7 bases separating them. The CDR3 spans 13 residues. CDR3 loop: CASSLQGPYEQYF. In DNA, the CDR3 is TGTGCCAGCAGTTTACAGGGGCCCTACGAGCAGTACTTC.

This clone was recorded only once. The V and J genes are TRBV29-1 and TRBJ2-5, with 11 positions matching TRBD2. The CDR3 has 17 amino acids. CDR1 is SQVTM and CDR2 is ANQGSEA in the germline V gene. The trim removed 3 bases at V and 4 bases at J, leaving 13 bases unmatched. The CDR3 coding sequence is TGCAGCGTTGACGGAACCTTAGCGGGGGGGCCGCGAGAGACCCAGTACTTC. This sequence encodes CSVDGTLAGGPRETQYF.

The gene calls are TRBV6-1 and TRBJ1-1; the match to TRBD1 covers 7 bases. The CDR3 runs 11 residues. J gave up 9 bases and V 9 bases, and 7 bases lay outside the gene matches. Germline values: CDR1 MNHNS, CDR2 SASEGT. CDR3 sequence: CASTGDVKAFF. In nucleotides, the CDR3 is TGTGCCAGTACAGGGGATGTTAAAGCTTTCTTT.

This clone was seen more than once but under ten times. This chain connects TRBV27 to TRBJ1-1; D remains ambiguous. The CDR3 is 13 residues long. CDR1 and CDR2 from the germline V gene are MNHEY and SMNVEV (reference sequence). V was shortened by 7 bases and J by 5 bases, with 14 bases between the two germline ends. The CDR3 region has the DNA TGTGCCAGCACCAGTGGTCCTGCGACTGAAGCTTTCTTT. Residues: CASTSGPATEAFF.

The CDR3 reads CASSTGRRGNEQFF. The CDR3 DNA sequence: TGTGCCAGCAGCACAGGGCGGCGTGGTAATGAGCAGTTCTTC. The chain is built from TRBV27 and TRBJ2-1, with D possibly being TRBD1 (6 bases). In germline, CDR1 is MNHEY, CDR2 SMNVEV (reference sequence). The CDR3 consists of 14 residues. V shed 6 bases and J shed 7 bases, with 16 bases lying between them.

The V gene is TRBV19, the J gene TRBJ2-5; 7 bases are shared with TRBD2. The V gene end was trimmed by 6 bases and the J gene end by 5 bases; junction bases not matched to a gene: 9. Germline values: CDR1 LNHDA, CDR2 SQIVND (reference sequence). CDR3 length equals 14 residues. The CDR3 region has the DNA TGTGCCAGTAGGCACACCGGGGGGTCGGAGACCCAGTACTTC. As protein: CASRHTGGSETQYF.

The genes are TRBV9 and TRBJ2-1; TRBD1 matches at 8 bases. With V trimmed by 0 bases and J by 3 bases, 5 bases remained unmatched. Germline V gene lookup returns CDR1 SGDLS and CDR2 YYNGEE. The CDR3 length is 16 residues. In nucleotides, the CDR3 is TGTGCCAGCAGCGTAGATGACAGGGGAATCTACAATGAGCAGTTCTTC. Residues: CASSVDDRGIYNEQFF.

The chain employs TRBV27 and TRBJ2-7, with a weak D call TRBD1 (5 bases). The ends were cut back, 2 bases at V and 2 bases at J, with 7 bases in the middle. The V gene's germline CDR1 is MNHEY and CDR2 SMNVEV (reference sequence). The CDR3 is made up of 13 amino acids. The CDR3 DNA reads TGTGCCAGCAGTTTAAAGGGGACCTACGAGCAGTACTTC. The encoded protein is CASSLKGTYEQYF.

The chain employs TRBV6-6 and TRBJ1-5, with no clear D. V lost 5 bases and J 6 bases, leaving 11 bases between the germline ends. The CDR3 consists of 13 residues. Germline lookup yields CDR1 MNHNY and CDR2 SVGAGI (reference sequence). The CDR3: CASSKWAGQPQHF. The DNA of the CDR3 is TGTGCCAGCAGTAAATGGGCCGGTCAGCCCCAGCATTTT.

This clone was observed once. CDR3 region: CASSSGQGAKNIQYF. DNA of the CDR3: TGCGCCAGCAGCTCCGGACAGGGGGCCAAAAACATTCAGTACTTC. The chain recombines TRBV5-1 with TRBJ2-4; 9 bases align to TRBD1. This CDR3 contains 15 residues. Unmatched junction bases numbered 2, after V lost 3 bases and J lost 1 base. Looked up from germline, CDR1 is SGHRS and CDR2 is YFSETQ.

The chain is built from TRBV27 and TRBJ2-7, with D hard to call. V was pared by 3 bases and J by 0 bases, with 9 bases between. The CDR3 sequence is 14 residues long. Germline values: CDR1 MNHEY, CDR2 SMNVEV (reference sequence). CDR3 loop: CASSLTLSSYEQYF. In nucleotides, the CDR3 is TGTGCCAGCAGTTTGACATTAAGCTCCTACGAGCAGTACTTC.